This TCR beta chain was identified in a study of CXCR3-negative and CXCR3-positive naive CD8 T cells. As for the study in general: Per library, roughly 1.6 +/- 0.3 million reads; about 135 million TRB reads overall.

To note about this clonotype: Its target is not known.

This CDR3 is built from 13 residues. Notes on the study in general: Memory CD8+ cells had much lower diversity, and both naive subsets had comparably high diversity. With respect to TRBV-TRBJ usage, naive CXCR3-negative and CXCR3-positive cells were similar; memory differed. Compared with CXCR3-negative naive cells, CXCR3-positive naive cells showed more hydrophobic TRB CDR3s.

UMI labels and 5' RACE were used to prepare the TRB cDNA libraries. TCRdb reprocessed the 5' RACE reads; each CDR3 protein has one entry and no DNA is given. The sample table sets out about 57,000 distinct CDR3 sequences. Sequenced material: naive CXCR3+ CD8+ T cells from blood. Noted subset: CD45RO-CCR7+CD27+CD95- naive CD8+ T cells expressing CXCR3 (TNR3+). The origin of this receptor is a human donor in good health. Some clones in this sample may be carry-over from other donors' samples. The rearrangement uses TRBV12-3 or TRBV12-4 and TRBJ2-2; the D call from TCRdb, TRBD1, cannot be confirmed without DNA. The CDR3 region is CASSFSGPGELFF.